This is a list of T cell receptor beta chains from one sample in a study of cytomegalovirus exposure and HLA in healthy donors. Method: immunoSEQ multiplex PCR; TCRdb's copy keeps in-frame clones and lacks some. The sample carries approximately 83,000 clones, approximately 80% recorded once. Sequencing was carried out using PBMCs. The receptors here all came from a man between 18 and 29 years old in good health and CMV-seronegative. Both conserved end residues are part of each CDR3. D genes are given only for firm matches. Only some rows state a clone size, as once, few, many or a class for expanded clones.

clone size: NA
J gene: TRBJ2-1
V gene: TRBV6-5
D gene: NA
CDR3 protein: CASSYMSEGALFEFF

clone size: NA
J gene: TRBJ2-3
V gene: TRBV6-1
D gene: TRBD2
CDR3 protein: CASSEWVGLAGGLRTDTQYF

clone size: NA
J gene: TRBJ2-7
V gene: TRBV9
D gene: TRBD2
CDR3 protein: CASSVRREGEQYF

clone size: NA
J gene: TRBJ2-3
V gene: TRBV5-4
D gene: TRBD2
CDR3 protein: CASSNPHEERGGTDTQYF

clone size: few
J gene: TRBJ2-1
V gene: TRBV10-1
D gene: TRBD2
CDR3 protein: CASSELGLAGGHYNEQFF

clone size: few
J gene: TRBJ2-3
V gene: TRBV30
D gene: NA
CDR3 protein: CAWSARSRDTQYF

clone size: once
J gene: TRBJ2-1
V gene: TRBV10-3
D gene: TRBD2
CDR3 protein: CAISKAGDNFNEQFF

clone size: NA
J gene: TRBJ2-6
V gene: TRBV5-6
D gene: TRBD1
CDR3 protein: CASSLLGTGGAGANVLTF

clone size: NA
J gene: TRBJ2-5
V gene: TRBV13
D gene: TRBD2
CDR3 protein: CASSRTGTSGEETQYF

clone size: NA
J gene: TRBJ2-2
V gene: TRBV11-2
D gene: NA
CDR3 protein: CASILGTNTGELFF

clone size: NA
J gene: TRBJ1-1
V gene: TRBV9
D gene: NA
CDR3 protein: CASSVGLRGMNTEAFF

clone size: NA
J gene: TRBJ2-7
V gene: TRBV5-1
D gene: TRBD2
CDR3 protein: CASSPLGGIHSYEQYF

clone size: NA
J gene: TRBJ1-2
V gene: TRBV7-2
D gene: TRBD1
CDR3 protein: CASSLGGQGPYGYTF

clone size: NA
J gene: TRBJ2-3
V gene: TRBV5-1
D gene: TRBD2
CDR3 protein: CAGSLAVGGGTDTQYF

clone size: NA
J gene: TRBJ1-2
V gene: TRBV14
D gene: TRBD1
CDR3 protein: CASSLTGVGGYTF

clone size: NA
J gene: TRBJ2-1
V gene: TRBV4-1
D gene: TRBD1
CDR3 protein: CASTVGRTGAPYNEQFF

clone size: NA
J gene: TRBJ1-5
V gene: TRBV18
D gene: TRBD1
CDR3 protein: CASSLGGTGLNQPQHF

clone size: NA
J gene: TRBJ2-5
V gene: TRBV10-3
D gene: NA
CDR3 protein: CAISEFAGETQYF

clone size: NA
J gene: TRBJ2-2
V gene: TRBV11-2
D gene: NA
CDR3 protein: CASSPGGLITGELFF

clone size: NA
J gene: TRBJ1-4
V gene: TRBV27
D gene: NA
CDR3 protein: CASSLAQGLTGKLFF

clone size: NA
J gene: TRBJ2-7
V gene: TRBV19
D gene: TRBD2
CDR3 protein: CASRGGGAYEQYF

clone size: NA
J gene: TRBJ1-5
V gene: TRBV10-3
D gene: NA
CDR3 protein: CAISGGDGGSNQPQHF

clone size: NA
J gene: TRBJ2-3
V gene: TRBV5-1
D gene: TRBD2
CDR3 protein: CASSLSGGTDTQYF

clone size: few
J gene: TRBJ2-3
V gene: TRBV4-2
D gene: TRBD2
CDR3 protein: CASSQGSGLAGLGDTQYF

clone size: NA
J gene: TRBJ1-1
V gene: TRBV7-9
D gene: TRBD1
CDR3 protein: CASSLQGPAFF

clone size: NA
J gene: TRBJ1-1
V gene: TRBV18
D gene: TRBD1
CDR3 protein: CASSRQTGTENTEAFF

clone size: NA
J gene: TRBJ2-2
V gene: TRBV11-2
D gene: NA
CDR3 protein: CASTPQLANTGELFF